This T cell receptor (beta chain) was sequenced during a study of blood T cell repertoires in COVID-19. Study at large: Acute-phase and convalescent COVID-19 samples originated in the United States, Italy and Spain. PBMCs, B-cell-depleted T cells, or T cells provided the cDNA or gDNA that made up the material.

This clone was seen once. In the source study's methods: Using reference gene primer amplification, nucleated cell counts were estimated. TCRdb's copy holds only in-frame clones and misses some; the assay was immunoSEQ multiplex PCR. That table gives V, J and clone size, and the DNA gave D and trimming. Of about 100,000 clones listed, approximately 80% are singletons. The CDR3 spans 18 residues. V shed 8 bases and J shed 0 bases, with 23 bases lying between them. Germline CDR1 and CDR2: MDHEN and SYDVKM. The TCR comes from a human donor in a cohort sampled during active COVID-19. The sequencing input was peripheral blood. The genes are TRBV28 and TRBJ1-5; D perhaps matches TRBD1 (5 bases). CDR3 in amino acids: CASGPSIGAGDSNQPQHF. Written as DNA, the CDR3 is TGTGCCAGCGGACCGTCGATAGGGGCCGGTGATAGCAATCAGCCCCAGCATTTT.